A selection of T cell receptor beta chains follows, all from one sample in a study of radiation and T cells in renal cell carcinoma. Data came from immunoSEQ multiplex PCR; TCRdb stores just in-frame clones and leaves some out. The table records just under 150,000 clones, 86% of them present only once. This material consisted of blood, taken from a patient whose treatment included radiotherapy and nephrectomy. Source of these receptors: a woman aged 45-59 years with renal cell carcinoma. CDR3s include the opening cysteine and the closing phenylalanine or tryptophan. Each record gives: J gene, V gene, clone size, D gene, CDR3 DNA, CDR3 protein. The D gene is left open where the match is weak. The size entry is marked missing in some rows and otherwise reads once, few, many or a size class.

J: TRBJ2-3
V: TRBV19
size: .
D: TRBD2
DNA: TGTGCCAGTAGTGTAGCGGGGGACACAGATACGCAGTATTTT
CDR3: CASSVAGDTDTQYF

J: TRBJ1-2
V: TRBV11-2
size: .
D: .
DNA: TGTGCCAGCAGCTTAAATTTCGGGGACGGGGGCTACACCTTC
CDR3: CASSLNFGDGGYTF

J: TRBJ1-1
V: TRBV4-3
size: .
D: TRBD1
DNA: TGCGCCAGCAGCCAAGAGGGAAGCAGGGGGACTGAAGCTTTCTTT
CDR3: CASSQEGSRGTEAFF

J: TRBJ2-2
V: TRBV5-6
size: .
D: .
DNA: TGTGCCAGCAGCTTGTCGTTAACTTACACCGGGGAGCTGTTTTTT
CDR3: CASSLSLTYTGELFF

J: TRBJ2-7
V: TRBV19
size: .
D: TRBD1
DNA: TGTGCCAGTAGTTCCGGGACAGGGGGCTACGAGCAGTACTTC
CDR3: CASSSGTGGYEQYF

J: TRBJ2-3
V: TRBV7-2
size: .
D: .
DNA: TGTGCCAGCAGCCAGGACTCTCAGGGTACGCAGTATTTT
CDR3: CASSQDSQGTQYF

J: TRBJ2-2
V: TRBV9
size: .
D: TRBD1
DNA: TGTGCCAGCAGCGTACAGGGGGCTGGTACCGGGGAGCTGTTTTTT
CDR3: CASSVQGAGTGELFF

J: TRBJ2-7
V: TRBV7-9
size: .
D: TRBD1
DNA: TGTGCCAGCAGCTTATATCAGGGGGCCTACGAGCAGTACTTC
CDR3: CASSLYQGAYEQYF

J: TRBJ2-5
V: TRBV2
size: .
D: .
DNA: TGTGCCAGTGGTTGGGCAGCCCCGTACTTC
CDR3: CASGWAAPYF

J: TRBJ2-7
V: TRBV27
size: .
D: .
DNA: TGTGCCAGCAGTTTACTTCCTGGGGGAACCGCCCCCTACGAGCAGTACTTC
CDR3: CASSLLPGGTAPYEQYF

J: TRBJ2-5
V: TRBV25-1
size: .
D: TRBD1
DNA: TGTGCCAGCGCCGGGACAGACCAAGAGACCCAGTACTTC
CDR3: CASAGTDQETQYF

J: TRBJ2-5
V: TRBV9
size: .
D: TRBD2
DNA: TGTGCCAGCAGCGTAGAACTAGCGGGGGGAAAAATCGACTTC
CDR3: CASSVELAGGKIDF

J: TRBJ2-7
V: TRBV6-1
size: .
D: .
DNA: TGTGCCAGCACCGAAACAAGACAGTACTCCTACGAGCAGTACTTC
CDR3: CASTETRQYSYEQYF

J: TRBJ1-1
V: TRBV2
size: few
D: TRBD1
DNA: TGTGCCAGCAGGGGACAGTTGAACACTGAAGCTTTCTTT
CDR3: CASRGQLNTEAFF

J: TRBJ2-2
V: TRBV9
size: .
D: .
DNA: TGTGCCAGCAGCGCAGGGGCCGGGGAGCTGTTTTTT
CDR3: CASSAGAGELFF

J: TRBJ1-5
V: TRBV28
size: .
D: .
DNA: TGTGCCAGCATGCAGGGGAATCAGCCCCAGCATTTT
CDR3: CASMQGNQPQHF

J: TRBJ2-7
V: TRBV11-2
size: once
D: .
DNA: TGTGCCAGCAGCTTAGGGGGCGGCGAGCAGTACTTC
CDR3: CASSLGGGEQYF

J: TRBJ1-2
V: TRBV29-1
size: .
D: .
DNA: TGCAGCGTCACCTTGGCTGGGGGTGGCTACACCTTC
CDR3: CSVTLAGGGYTF

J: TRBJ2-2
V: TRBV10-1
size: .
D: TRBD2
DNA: TGCGCCAGCAGTGATTCGGACGGGGGGGTGAACACCGGGGAGCTGTTTTTT
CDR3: CASSDSDGGVNTGELFF

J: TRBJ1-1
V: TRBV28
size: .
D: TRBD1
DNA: TGTGCCAGCAGCCCTAGACAGGGGCCCCTCTTTATCGCTTTCTTT
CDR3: CASSPRQGPLFIAFF

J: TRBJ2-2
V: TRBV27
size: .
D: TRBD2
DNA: TGTGCCAGCAGTCCGACTAGCGGAGCTACCGGGGAGCTGTTTTTT
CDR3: CASSPTSGATGELFF

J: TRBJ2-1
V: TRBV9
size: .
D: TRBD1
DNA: TGTGCCAGCAGCGTATCTCAGGGGAGACAGGGAAGCAATGAGCAGTTCTTC
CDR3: CASSVSQGRQGSNEQFF

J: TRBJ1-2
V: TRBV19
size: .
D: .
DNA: TGTGCCAGTACCTCAGGGAGGGTGAACTATGGCTACACCTTC
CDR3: CASTSGRVNYGYTF

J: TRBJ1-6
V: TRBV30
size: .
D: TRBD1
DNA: TGTGCCTGGAGCGCACAGGGGGGAGGCTCACCCCTCCACTTT
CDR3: CAWSAQGGGSPLHF

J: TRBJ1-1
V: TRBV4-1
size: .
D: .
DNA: TGCGCCAGCAGCCTAGGGACCGGGAGGGAGGGAATAGCCACTGAAGCTTTCTTT
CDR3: CASSLGTGREGIATEAFF

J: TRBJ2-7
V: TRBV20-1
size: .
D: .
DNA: TGCAGTGCTTTCCGGACGGAACTTCAGTACTTC
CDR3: CSAFRTELQYF

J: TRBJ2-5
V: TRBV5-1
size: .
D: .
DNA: TGCGCCAGCAGCCGGGACGTTGAGACCCAGTACTTC
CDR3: CASSRDVETQYF

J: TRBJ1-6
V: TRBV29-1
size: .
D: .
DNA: TGCAGCGCCTTAGGAGCGGGGTCAGGATCACCCCTCCACTTT
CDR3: CSALGAGSGSPLHF

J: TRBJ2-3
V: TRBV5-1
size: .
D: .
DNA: TGCGCCAGCAGGGGAACAGTAACTACAGATACGCAGTATTTT
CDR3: CASRGTVTTDTQYF

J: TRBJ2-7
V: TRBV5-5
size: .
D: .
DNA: TGTGCCAGCAGCCCCCGTCTAGGGGAAAAGGGCACCTACGAGCAGTACTTC
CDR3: CASSPRLGEKGTYEQYF

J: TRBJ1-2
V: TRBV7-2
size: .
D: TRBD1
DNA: TGTGCCAGCAGCTGGGACAGGGCGAATGGCTACACCTTC
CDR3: CASSWDRANGYTF

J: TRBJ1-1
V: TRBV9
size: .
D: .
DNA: TGTGCCAGCAGCGCCCGTGGGCAGGGTAGGTACCCTGAAGCTTTCTTT
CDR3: CASSARGQGRYPEAFF

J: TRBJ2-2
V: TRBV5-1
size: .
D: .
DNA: TGCGCCAGCAGCTTGGCGGGCACGAACACCGGGGAGCTGTTTTTT
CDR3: CASSLAGTNTGELFF